This T cell receptor (beta chain) derives from a study of OX40 agonist ivuxolimab in advanced cancers. This clone was detected only a few times. The V and J ends lost 0 bases and 4 bases respectively, with 15 bases between them. Germline V gene sequence: CDR1 MGHRA, CDR2 YSYEKL. This CDR3 has 16 amino acids. Clones were sequenced by immunoSEQ multiplex PCR, and TCRdb holds only the in-frame ones, with some missing. The profile shows some 41,000 clones, roughly 85% of them singletons. The TCR sequence derives from an adult with an advanced solid tumor such as melanoma, head and neck, liver or kidney cancer. Sample: CD4+ or CD8+ T cells sorted from blood, taken in a trial of the OX40 agonist ivuxolimab. This chain connects TRBV4-1 to TRBJ1-2, with D uncertain. For the CDR3, the DNA is TGCGCCAGCAGCCAAGAGTGGGCGCCCGGGCCCTATGGCTACACCTTC. Protein product: CASSQEWAPGPYGYTF.